The 5 T cell receptor beta chains below come from one sample, sequenced in a study of spatial heterogeneity in lung cancer. The study, taken as a whole, reports: The study found that expanded intratumoral alpha and beta TCR counts tracked tumor mutation counts.

TCRdb analysed the 5' RACE reads with MiXCR anew, one entry per CDR3 protein. The sample includes some 10,000 distinct CDR3 sequences, about 5.9% of them seen just once. No cognate antigen is known for these TCRs. Time point defined: sample taken at primary tumor resection. The specimen was lung tumor tissue, collected at surgery. These receptors were collected from a male donor with early-stage non-small cell lung cancer.

By its share, this clonotype is medium-sized. This chain connects TRBV28 to TRBJ1-5; 8 bases are a match to TRBD1. The length of the CDR3 is 14 residues. Per the germline V gene, CDR1 is MDHEN and CDR2 is SYDVKM. The V gene end was trimmed by 4 bases and the J gene end by 1 base; junction bases not matched to a gene: 0. The DNA of the CDR3 is TGTGCCAGCAGTTGGGACAGGAGCAATCAGCCCCAGCATTTT. This codes for CASSWDRSNQPQHF.

In its sample, this clonotype was seen a few times. The CDR3 spells CASSIEGVNTEAFF. CDR3 sequence (DNA): TGTGCCAGTAGTATAGAAGGCGTCAACACTGAAGCTTTCTTT. The chain carries TRBV19 and TRBJ1-1, with no clear D. Germline V gene sequence: CDR1 LNHDA, CDR2 SQIVND (reference sequence). This CDR3 spans 14 amino acids. The germline V and J ends were trimmed by 0 bases and 2 bases, with 7 bases remaining between them. The full variable domain, completed using reference TRBV19 and TRBJ1-1, is DGGITQSPKYLFRKEGQNVTLSCEQNLNHDAMYWYRQDPGQGLRLIYYSQIVNDFQKGDIAEGYSVSREKKESFPLTVTSAQKNPTAFYLCASSIEGVNTEAFFGQGTRLTVV.

Many counts were recorded for this clonotype. V is TRBV12-3 or TRBV12-4 and J is TRBJ1-1; D call uncertain. This CDR3 contains 12 residues. V lost 6 bases to trimming and J lost 7 bases, with 12 bases between them. CDR3 sequence: CASSPSLGEAFF. CDR3 DNA: TGTGCCAGCAGCCCCTCGCTAGGTGAAGCTTTCTTT.

This clonotype was observed at least ten times. This rearrangement joins TRBV2 to TRBJ2-6; 10 nucleotides match TRBD2. The V and J ends lost 6 bases and 1 base, in that order; junction bases with no gene match: 6. The CDR3 runs 17 residues. Germline-derived CDR1 and CDR2 are SNHLY and FYNNEI. The CDR3 region has the DNA TGTGCCAGCAGCAGCGGGGGGGGGAGGTCTGGGGCCAACGTCCTGACTTTC. Translated: CASSSGGGRSGANVLTF.

This chain uses TRBV28 with TRBJ1-6; D is undetermined. The germline CDR1 and CDR2 sequences are MDHEN and SYDVKM. This CDR3 is 11 amino acids long. V was cut by 2 bases and J by 10 bases, with 3 bases left in between. CDR3 sequence: CASSLMSPLHF. CDR3 nucleotide sequence: TGTGCCAGCAGTTTAATGTCACCCCTCCACTTT.